This is a list of T cell receptor beta chains from one sample in a study of blood T cell repertoires in COVID-19. Libraries were prepared by immunoSEQ multiplex PCR; TCRdb keeps only in-frame clonotypes and omits some of them. The profile covers approximately 81,000 clones, with 85% to 90% appearing a single time and approximately 1.2% taken by the ten largest. Sequencing was done on a sample of PBMCs or T cells enriched from blood (not recorded which). The origin of the receptors is a woman aged 50 to 65 with acute COVID-19. Both conserved end residues are part of each CDR3. The D gene is left open where the match is weak. Clone size is stated in some rows and not others, as once, few, many or a class when expanded.

>NA|TRBD2|TRBV5-1|TRBJ2-1
TGCGCCAGCAAAGGGACTAGCGGGACCAATGAGCAGTTCTTC
CASKGTSGTNEQFF
>NA|TRBD2|TRBV9|TRBJ2-2
TGTGCCAGCAGTACTTTGACTAGCGGGAGTGACACCGGGGAGCTGTTTTTT
CASSTLTSGSDTGELFF
>once|NA|TRBV7-2|TRBJ2-3
TGTGCCAGCAGCCTAGCCGGGAACTCAGATACGCAGTATTTT
CASSLAGNSDTQYF
>NA|NA|TRBV4-2|TRBJ2-2
TGTGCCAGCAGCCAAGAATACGGGGCGAACACCGGGGAGCTGTTTTTT
CASSQEYGANTGELFF
>NA|NA|TRBV5-4|TRBJ2-3
TGTGCCAGCAGCTCGTACTACAGGGAAGGTAGCACAGATACGCAGTATTTT
CASSSYYREGSTDTQYF
>NA|TRBD2|TRBV4-1|TRBJ2-1
TGCGCCAGCAGAGGTAGCGGGATTTTCAACGGAGAGCAGTTCTTC
CASRGSGIFNGEQFF
>NA|NA|TRBV6-4|TRBJ1-1
TGTGCCAGCAGTGAACAGGGAGGGACTGAAGCTTTCTTT
CASSEQGGTEAFF
>once|NA|TRBV15|TRBJ1-3
TGTGCCACCAGCAGAGATCACGGGATACGACCCTCTGGAAACACCATATATTTT
CATSRDHGIRPSGNTIYF
>NA|NA|TRBV9|TRBJ2-2
TGTGCCAGCAGCCCGAGGGGCGGGGATACCGGGGAGCTGTTTTTT
CASSPRGGDTGELFF
>NA|NA|TRBV5-5|TRBJ1-1
TGTGCCAGCAGCTTTCGGGGTACTTTGAACACTGAAGCTTTCTTT
CASSFRGTLNTEAFF
>NA|TRBD2|TRBV19|TRBJ2-4
TGTGCCAGTAGTCATCCGGGAGGAGGCCCAATAAACATTCAGTACTTC
CASSHPGGGPINIQYF
>NA|TRBD2|TRBV11-3|TRBJ2-1
TGTGCCAGCAGCTTAGATTCTTGGGGGATAGGGACTATCATCCCGGACTACAATGAGCAGTTCTTC
CASSLDSWGIGTIIPDYNEQFF
>NA|NA|TRBV6-5|TRBJ1-2
TGTGCCAGCAGTTACTCGGGCTTTGGCTACACCTTC
CASSYSGFGYTF
>NA|NA|TRBV5-5|TRBJ1-2
TGTGCCAGCAGCTTTGTACCAGGGGAGTTATATGGCTACACCTTC
CASSFVPGELYGYTF
>once|NA|TRBV12-3/TRBV12-4|TRBJ1-2
TGTGCCAGCAGGCCCCAGGGCTCCTATGGCTACACCTTC
CASRPQGSYGYTF
>NA|TRBD2|TRBV4-3|TRBJ2-1
TGCGCCAGCAGCCAAGATTCGGAGCGGGGGCGTCACAATGAGCAGTTCTTC
CASSQDSERGRHNEQFF
>NA|NA|TRBV9|TRBJ1-3
TGTGCCAGCAGCGTAGGAGTGAGGGAAAGGGTCTCTGGAAACACCATATATTTT
CASSVGVRERVSGNTIYF
>once|TRBD1|TRBV3-1/TRBV3-2|TRBJ1-6
TGTGCCAGCAGCCTAACGGACAGGGCGAATTCACCCCTCCACTTT
CASSLTDRANSPLHF